This T cell receptor (beta chain) was sequenced during a study of CD8 T cells in ankylosing spondylitis (dated by TCRdb to 2016 to 2017). Background on the whole study: The study set out to find disease-linked TCR variants by profiling T cell receptor beta repertoires in ankylosing spondylitis patients and healthy donors. In total, the full study cohort was made up of about 110 healthy donors and 25 to 30 ankylosing spondylitis patients. Samples of peripheral blood were taken, and for ankylosing spondylitis patients, synovial fluid was collected as well.

This clonotype was recorded a few times. It has no known antigen specificity. There are no base qualities to consult, and no much larger clone falls within one base. The paper's findings and limits, for the study overall: Some motif variants were previously reported in synovial fluid and blood of reactive arthritis patients, suggesting common disease-initiation mechanisms. In peripheral blood, the disease-linked clones were found at relatively low frequencies and had a CD8+ phenotype. Blood from ankylosing spondylitis patients appeared to be characterized by a TCR beta motif composed of several highly homologous amino acid variants. The disease-linked clones were reported as significantly enriched in matched synovial fluid samples from ankylosing spondylitis patients.

In the germline V gene, CDR1 corresponds to SGHDN and CDR2 to FVKESK. The V and J ends are trimmed by 0 bases and 5 bases, leaving 11 bases between them. The CDR3, from cysteine to phenylalanine, totals 15 residues. The sequence is cut down to CDR3 DNA, 45 bases in frame from base 1. Sequencing relied on an Illumina HiSeq 2500. Quantitative 5'-RACE with molecular barcodes was the method used to prepare the TCR beta libraries. The authors processed their data as follows. To identify disease-linked TCR variants, a new computational method was used, one built on a probabilistic model of VDJ rearrangement. TCRdb cleaned the public reads at Q25 with fastp, built clones with MiXCR and kept in-frame beta chains. Each record represents a unique CDR3 protein, reported with the most common genes and DNA among its rows. TCRdb's processing, not the authors', yielded these V and J calls. The sample data list 250,000 to 300,000 distinct CDR3 sequences, and about 19% of these were observed just once. Of the sample, less than 9.5% falls within the top ten clones.

The V and J segments used are TRBV14 and TRBJ1-5, with TRBD1 perhaps the D gene, on 5 matching bases. This TCR was sampled from a male donor with ankylosing spondylitis or in good health (not recorded which). Sequenced sample: blood, either unsorted or a sorted T cell fraction (not recorded which). The nucleotide sequence reads TGTGCCAGCAGCCAAGATCGGGACCCCCATCAGCCCCAGCATTTT. Protein translation: CASSQDRDPHQPQHF.